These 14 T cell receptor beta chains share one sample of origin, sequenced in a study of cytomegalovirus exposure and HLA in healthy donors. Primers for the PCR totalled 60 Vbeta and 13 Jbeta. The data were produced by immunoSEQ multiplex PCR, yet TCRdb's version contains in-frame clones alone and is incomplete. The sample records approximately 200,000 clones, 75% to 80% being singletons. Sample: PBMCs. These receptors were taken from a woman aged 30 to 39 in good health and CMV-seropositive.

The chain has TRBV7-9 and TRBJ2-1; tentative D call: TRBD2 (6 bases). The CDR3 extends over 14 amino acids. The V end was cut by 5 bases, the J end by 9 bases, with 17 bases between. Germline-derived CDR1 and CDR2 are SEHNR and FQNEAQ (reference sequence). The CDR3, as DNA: TGTGCCAGCAGCCCCTACAAGCTAGCGCTTGAGCAGTTCTTC. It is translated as CASSPYKLALEQFF.

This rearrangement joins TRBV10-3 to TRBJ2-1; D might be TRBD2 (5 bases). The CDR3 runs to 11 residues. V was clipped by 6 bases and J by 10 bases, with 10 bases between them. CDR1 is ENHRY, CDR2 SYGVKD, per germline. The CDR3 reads CAISYSGEQFF. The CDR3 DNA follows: TGTGCCATCAGCTACTCGGGGGAGCAGTTCTTC.

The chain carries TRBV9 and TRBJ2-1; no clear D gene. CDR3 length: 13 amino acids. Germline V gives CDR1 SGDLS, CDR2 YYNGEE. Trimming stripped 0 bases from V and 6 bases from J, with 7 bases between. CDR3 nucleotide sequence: TGTGCCAGCAGCGTAGTAGATCCCAATGAGCAGTTCTTC. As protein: CASSVVDPNEQFF.

DNA of the CDR3: TGCAGTTACGGACTCGGAGAGACCCAGTACTTC. This translates into CSYGLGETQYF. The rearrangement links TRBV20-1 to TRBJ2-5, with a tentative D call TRBD2 (5 bases). The V gene's germline CDR1 is DFQATT and CDR2 SNEGSKA (reference sequence). There are 11 residues in the CDR3. The germline V and J ends were trimmed by 8 bases and 4 bases, with 11 bases remaining between them.

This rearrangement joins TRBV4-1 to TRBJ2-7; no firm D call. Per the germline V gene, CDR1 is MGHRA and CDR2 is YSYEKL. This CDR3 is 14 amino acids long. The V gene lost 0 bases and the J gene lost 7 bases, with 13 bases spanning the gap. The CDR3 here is CASSQDRGDFEQYF. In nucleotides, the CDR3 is TGCGCCAGCAGCCAAGATCGAGGAGACTTTGAGCAGTACTTC.

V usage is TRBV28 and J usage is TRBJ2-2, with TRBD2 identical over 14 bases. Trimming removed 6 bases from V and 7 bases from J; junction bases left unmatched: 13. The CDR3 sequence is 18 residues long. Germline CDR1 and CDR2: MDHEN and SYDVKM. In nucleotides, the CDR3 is TGTGCCAGCAGCCCGGGTGGGGGACTAGCGGGAGACAGCGGGGAGCTGTTTTTT. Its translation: CASSPGGGLAGDSGELFF.

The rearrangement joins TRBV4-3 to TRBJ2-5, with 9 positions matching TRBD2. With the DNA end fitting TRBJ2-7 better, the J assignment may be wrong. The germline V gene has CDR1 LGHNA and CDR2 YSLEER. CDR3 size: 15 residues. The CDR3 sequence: CASSQGGGGAYEQYF. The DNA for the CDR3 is TGCGCCAGCAGCCAAGGAGGCGGGGGGGCCTACGAGCAGTACTTC.

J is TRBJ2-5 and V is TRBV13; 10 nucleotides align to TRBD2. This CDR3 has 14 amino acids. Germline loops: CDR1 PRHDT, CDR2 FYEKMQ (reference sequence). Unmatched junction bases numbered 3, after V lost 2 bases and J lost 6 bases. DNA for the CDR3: TGTGCCAGCAGCTTAAGCGGGAGGGCCCAGACCCAGTACTTC. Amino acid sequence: CASSLSGRAQTQYF.

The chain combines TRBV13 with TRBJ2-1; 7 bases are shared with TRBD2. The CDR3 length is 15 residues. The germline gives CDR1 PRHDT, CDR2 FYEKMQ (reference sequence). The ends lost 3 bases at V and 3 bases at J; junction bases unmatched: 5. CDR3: CASSFAGVGYNEQFF. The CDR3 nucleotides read TGTGCCAGCAGCTTCGCGGGAGTCGGCTACAATGAGCAGTTCTTC.

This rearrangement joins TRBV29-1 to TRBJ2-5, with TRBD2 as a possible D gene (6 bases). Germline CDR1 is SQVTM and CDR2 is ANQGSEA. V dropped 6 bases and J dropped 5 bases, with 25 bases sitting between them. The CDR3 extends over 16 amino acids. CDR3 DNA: TGCAGCGTCCCAAGGGCGGTACTACAGGCGGGGGAGACCCAGTACTTC. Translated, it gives CSVPRAVLQAGETQYF.

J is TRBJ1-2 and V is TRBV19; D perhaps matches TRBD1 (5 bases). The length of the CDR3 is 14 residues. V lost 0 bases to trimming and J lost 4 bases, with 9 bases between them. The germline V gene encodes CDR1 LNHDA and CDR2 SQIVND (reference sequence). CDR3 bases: TGTGCCAGTAGTATAGATCGACAGTCCTATGGCTACACCTTC. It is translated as CASSIDRQSYGYTF.

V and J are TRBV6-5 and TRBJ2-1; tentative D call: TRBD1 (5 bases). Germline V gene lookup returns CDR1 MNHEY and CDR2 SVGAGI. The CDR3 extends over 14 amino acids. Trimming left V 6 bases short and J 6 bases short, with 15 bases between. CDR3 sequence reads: CASSTLDSRNEQFF. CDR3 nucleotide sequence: TGTGCCAGCAGCACCCTAGACAGTCGCAATGAGCAGTTCTTC.

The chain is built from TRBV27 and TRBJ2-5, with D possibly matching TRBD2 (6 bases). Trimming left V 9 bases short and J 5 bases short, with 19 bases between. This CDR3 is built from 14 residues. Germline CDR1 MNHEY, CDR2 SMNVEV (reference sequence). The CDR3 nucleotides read TGTGCCAGTTCGAGCGGGCCATGGGAGGAGACCCAGTACTTC. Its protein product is CASSSGPWEETQYF.

Here the CDR3 DNA reads TGTGCCATCAGGACTGACTTAGCCTCCTACGAGCAGTACTTC. It translates to CAIRTDLASYEQYF. The chain employs TRBV10-3 and TRBJ2-7, with D unresolved. The V gene lost 6 bases and the J gene lost 0 bases, with 12 bases spanning the gap. The germline CDR1 and CDR2 sequences are ENHRY and SYGVKD. The CDR3 sequence is 14 residues long.